The source of this T cell receptor beta chain is a study of blood T cell repertoires in COVID-19. Study-level information: The study drew acute and convalescent COVID-19 samples from the United States, Italy and Spain.

Assay used: immunoSEQ multiplex PCR; TCRdb lists only in-frame clones, some missing. The top ten hold 35% to 40% of the sample, which has over 120,000 clones, 85% to 90% seen once. The sample comprised peripheral blood. The sequence was obtained from a man aged 50-60 years who had recovered from COVID-19.

The CDR3 reads CASSLLGTSGAAYNEQFF. In nucleotides, the CDR3 is TGTGCCAGCAGCCTATTAGGGACTAGCGGGGCCGCCTACAATGAGCAGTTCTTC. The chain combines TRBV7-2 with TRBJ2-1; 13 nucleotides match TRBD2. J gave up 2 bases and V 5 bases, and 9 bases lay outside the gene matches. Per the germline V gene, CDR1 is SGHTA and CDR2 is FQGNSA. The CDR3 loop spans 18 amino acids.